The T cell receptor beta chain described here comes from a study of blood T cell repertoires in COVID-19. Study at large: Acute-phase and convalescent COVID-19 samples originated in the United States, Italy and Spain.

The CDR3 runs to 13 residues. V was pared by 4 bases and J by 4 bases, with 10 bases between. Germline loops: CDR1 KGHSH, CDR2 LQKENI. Assay: immunoSEQ multiplex PCR; the TCRdb copy retains only in-frame clones and omits some. Among just over 300,000 clones, 70% to 90% were seen once, and the ten largest hold under 2.5%. The chain has TRBV18 and TRBJ1-1, with a possible D match to TRBD1 (5 bases). The sequencing input was PBMCs or T cells enriched from blood (not recorded which). The sequence was obtained from a man aged 25 to 40 who had recovered from COVID-19. In nucleotides, the CDR3 is TGTGCCAGCTCACTGTCCGGGGGCACTGAAGCTTTCTTT. Protein: CASSLSGGTEAFF.